Detailed here is one T cell receptor beta chain. Its antigen is still unknown. Clones were sequenced by immunoSEQ multiplex PCR, and TCRdb holds only the in-frame ones, with some missing. The data contain around 170,000 clones, more than 70% of them singletons. This CDR3 contains 19 residues. The V segment lost 5 bases and the J segment 5 bases; nucleotides outside the gene matches: 23. The germline V gene encodes CDR1 MNHEY and CDR2 SMNVEV (reference sequence). This sample was taken from a study of cytomegalovirus exposure and HLA in healthy donors. Study-level results: For most TCR sequences rarity was the rule, although some public TCRs occurred in many donors. The authors listed 150 to 200 TCR beta chains as cytomegalovirus-associated. According to a later analysis, TCR clusters from the first cohort tended to co-occur in the approximately 120 validation repertoires.

The chain carries TRBV27 and TRBJ2-7, with 8 bases lining up with TRBD1. The sequenced sample consisted of PBMCs. The receptor was derived from a man in his late teens or twenties in good health and CMV-seronegative. For the CDR3, the DNA is TGTGCCAGCAGTCCCCGTACGCTACACAGGGGGTTCCAGTTAAACGAGCAGTACTTC. Its protein product is CASSPRTLHRGFQLNEQYF.